This paragraph reports one T cell receptor (beta chain). For the second PCR, which ran for roughly 6 to 12 cycles, a sample-barcoded 5' primer and a J-beta primer mix were used. Tagging of each cDNA molecule was performed by a template-switch adaptor with 12 random nucleotides. TCRdb analysed the 5' RACE reads with MiXCR anew, one entry per CDR3 protein. The sample has about a million distinct CDR3 sequences; roughly 47% are singletons. The data stem from a study of blood T cells in healthy people across ages. Germline V lookup: CDR1 LGHNA, CDR2 YNFKEQ. The V end lost 3 bases, the J end lost 11 bases, and 28 bases lay between the germline ends. CDR3 size: 17 residues.

This receptor was identified in a woman aged 60-75 years in good health. Source material: blood. This chain joins TRBV4-2 and TRBJ2-5; D may be TRBD2 (7 bases). The CDR3 loop is CASSQGGTPPSVGEQYF. As DNA, the CDR3 is TGTGCCAGCAGCCAGGGGGGGACACCTCCTTCCGTGGGAGAGCAGTACTTC.